In its sample, the clone carrying this T cell receptor beta chain was seen a few times. TCRdb's table, derived via immunoSEQ multiplex PCR, lists solely in-frame clones and lacks some. The sample holds about 190,000 clones; about 93% are singletons and the top ten take approximately 0.5%. These data come from a study of blood T cell repertoires in COVID-19. The origin of this receptor is a man aged 45-60 years with acute or convalescent COVID-19. Sequenced: peripheral blood.

The CDR3 here is CASSPVNTGFGNTIYF. The CDR3 DNA reads TGTGCCAGCAGTCCCGTTAACACCGGGTTCGGAAACACCATATATTTT. The rearrangement links TRBV28 to TRBJ1-3, with no clear D. CDR1 and CDR2 from the germline V gene are MDHEN and SYDVKM. The CDR3 totals 16 residues. Trimming took 5 bases from V and 4 from J, leaving 18 bases between them.